These 10 T cell receptor beta chains were sequenced from one sample in a study of T cells in Graves' hyperthyroidism and ophthalmopathy. Authors of the study amplified TCR beta CDR3 regions from RNA transcripts. Carried out on the TCR CDR3, a first-round RT-PCR used the HTBI primer set. TCRdb analysed the multiplex PCR reads with MiXCR anew, one entry per CDR3 protein. The table lists hundreds of thousands of distinct CDR3 sequences, under 15% of them singletons. The specimen was blood. Receptor source: a man younger than 35 with Graves' ophthalmopathy.

This clonotype was picked up many times. The J gene is TRBJ2-7, the V gene TRBV12-3 or TRBV12-4; 7 nucleotides match TRBD1. V lost 5 bases to trimming and J lost 3 bases; unmatched junction nucleotides: 7. CDR3 length equals 14 residues. The CDR3 sequence is CASSVGGEGYEQYF. The CDR3 DNA reads as TGTGCCAGCAGTGTAGGGGGCGAGGGCTACGAGCAGTACTTC.

There are many counts of this clonotype. J is TRBJ2-5 and V is TRBV7-3; D might be TRBD1 (5 bases). The V end lost 5 bases, the J end lost 5 bases, and 15 bases lay between the germline ends. CDR1 is SGHTA, CDR2 FQGTGA, per germline. The CDR3 has 14 residues. The CDR3 is CASSPSTGAETQYF. In DNA form, the CDR3 reads TGTGCCAGCAGCCCGTCCACAGGAGCGGAGACCCAGTACTTC.

This clonotype was seen at least ten times. This chain joins TRBV7-9 and TRBJ2-1; possible D gene TRBD2, 7 bases. The CDR3 is 15 amino acids. Trimming removed 2 bases at V and 12 bases at J, with 20 bases between. The germline V gene encodes CDR1 SEHNR and CDR2 FQNEAQ (reference sequence). CDR3 region: CASSLIGGLAGRQFF. CDR3 in DNA: TGTGCCAGCAGCTTAATCGGGGGGCTCGCGGGAAGGCAGTTCTTC.

Many counts were recorded for this clonotype. The chain links TRBV12-3 or TRBV12-4 to TRBJ1-3, with no clear D. Deletions cut 5 bases from V and 0 bases from J, with 8 bases between. This CDR3 has 14 residues. In DNA, the CDR3 is TGTGCCAGCAGTCCGATCCACTCTGGAAACACCATATATTTT. It specifies CASSPIHSGNTIYF.

This clonotype was recorded many times. J is TRBJ1-2 and V is TRBV20-1; D is possibly TRBD1 (6 bases). Between the trimmed V and J ends, which lost 0 bases and 4 bases, there was a span of 9 bases. The CDR3 has 13 residues. Germline CDR1 reads DFQATT; CDR2 reads SNEGSKA (reference sequence). The CDR3 here is CSARDRQAYGYTF. CDR3 in DNA: TGCAGTGCTAGAGATCGACAGGCCTATGGCTACACCTTC.

This clonotype was seen ten or more times. The CDR3 here is CASRAGYEQYF. In DNA form, the CDR3 reads TGTGCCAGCAGAGCGGGCTACGAGCAGTACTTC. This chain uses TRBV2 with TRBJ2-7; weak D call: TRBD2 (6 bases). Trimming cost V 6 bases and J 3 bases, with 6 bases left between them. There are 11 residues in the CDR3. Germline V gives CDR1 SNHLY, CDR2 FYNNEI. The full variable domain, its missing parts supplied by reference TRBV2 and TRBJ2-7, is EPEVTQTPSHQVTQMGQEVILRCVPISNHLYFYWYRQILGQKVEFLVSFYNNEISEKSEIFDDQFSVERPDGSNFTLKIRSTKLEDSAMYFCASRAGYEQYFGPGTRLTVT.

This clonotype was observed at least ten times. This chain connects TRBV20-1 to TRBJ2-7; TRBD2 is a possible D gene (6 bases). Germline V gene lookup returns CDR1 DFQATT and CDR2 SNEGSKA (reference sequence). This CDR3 comprises 12 residues. V lost 3 bases to trimming and J lost 3 bases, with 9 bases between them. The CDR3 nucleotides read TGCAGTGCTAGGCCGACTAGCTACGAGCAGTACTTC. Its protein is CSARPTSYEQYF.

There are a few counts of this clonotype. The rearrangement links TRBV5-1 to TRBJ2-3; a weak D match, TRBD2 (6 bases). This CDR3 has 19 amino acids. Germline CDR1 reads SGHRS; CDR2 reads YFSETQ. Deletions cut 4 bases from V and 4 bases from J, with 28 bases between. The chain's CDR3 is CASSQDWRLGEEWPDTQYF. CDR3 in DNA: TGCGCCAGCAGCCAAGATTGGAGGTTGGGGGAGGAGTGGCCAGATACGCAGTATTTT.

This clonotype was counted ten times or more. The chain couples TRBV30 to TRBJ2-1; D gene uncertain. V lost 3 bases to trimming and J lost 4 bases, with 4 bases between them. The CDR3 is 11 residues long. Looked up from germline, CDR1 is GTSNPN and CDR2 is SVGIG (reference sequence). The CDR3 coding sequence is TGTGCCTGGAGAGAATACAATGAGCAGTTCTTC. This gives the protein CAWREYNEQFF.

The rearrangement links TRBV5-6 to TRBJ1-5; D call uncertain. CDR3 length: 15 residues. The V gene's germline CDR1 is SGHDT and CDR2 YYEEEE. V lost 1 base to trimming and J lost 0 bases, with 8 bases between them. CDR3 region: CASSLWAGSNQPQHF. CDR3 coding DNA: TGTGCCAGCAGCTTGTGGGCGGGTAGCAATCAGCCCCAGCATTTT.